Below, 29 T cell receptor beta chains from the same sample are listed, as sequenced in a study of blood T cell repertoires in COVID-19. Profiling relied on immunoSEQ multiplex PCR, and the TCRdb table lists in-frame clones only, not all of them. The repertoire holds about 390,000 clones, with about 89% as singletons. The sample taken for sequencing was peripheral blood. Every receptor here comes from a woman in her sixties or seventies with COVID-19, enrolled during active disease.

The chain recombines TRBV10-3 with TRBJ2-3; 8 bases line up with TRBD1. The CDR3 has 15 residues. Per the germline V gene, CDR1 is ENHRY and CDR2 is SYGVKD. V trimming: 2 bases; J trimming: 4 bases; junction bases outside the gene matches: 5. CDR3 residues: CAISEGQGNADTQYF. In DNA form, the CDR3 reads TGTGCCATCAGTGAGGGACAGGGTAATGCAGATACGCAGTATTTT.

The chain couples TRBV19 to TRBJ1-1; D gene unclear. The CDR3 spans 16 residues. CDR1 LNHDA and CDR2 SQIVND come from the germline V gene (reference sequence). Trimming shortened V by 3 bases and J by 0 bases, and 14 bases separated the two germline ends. CDR3 in amino acids: CASSMDVGRLNTEAFF. CDR3 bases: TGTGCCAGTAGTATGGATGTTGGGCGATTGAACACTGAAGCTTTCTTT.

The chain has TRBV5-4 and TRBJ2-5; TRBD2 matches at 7 bases. The CDR3 extends over 16 amino acids. The V gene end was trimmed by 1 base and the J gene end by 5 bases; junction bases not matched to a gene: 11. From germline, CDR1 is SGHNT and CDR2 YYREEE (reference sequence). The CDR3 protein is CASSLPAGWHVETQYF. CDR3 nucleotides: TGTGCCAGCAGCTTGCCAGCGGGGTGGCACGTGGAGACCCAGTACTTC.

This sequence joins TRBV5-6 and TRBJ2-1; D not certain. Deletions cut 4 bases from V and 8 bases from J, with 13 bases between. CDR1 is SGHDT and CDR2 is YYEEEE in the germline V gene. CDR3 length equals 13 residues. CDR3 bases: TGTGCCAGCAGCACGCTGAATAGTGATGAGCAGTTCTTC. This translates into CASSTLNSDEQFF. Looking up the rest from reference TRBV5-6 and TRBJ2-1 gives the full variable domain: DAGVTQSPTHLIKTRGQQVTLRCSPKSGHDTVSWYQQALGQGPQFIFQYYEEEERQRGNFPDRFSGHQFPNYSSELNVNALLLGDSALYLCASSTLNSDEQFFGPGTRLTVL.

The chain combines TRBV6-1 with TRBJ2-7; 8 positions agree with TRBD1. This CDR3 is built from 15 residues. Germline V lookup: CDR1 MNHNS, CDR2 SASEGT. V lost 1 base and J lost 4; bases outside the gene matches: 6. The CDR3 region has the DNA TGTGCCAGCAGTGAAGGGACAGGGTGGGAATACGAGCAGTACTTC. Its translation is CASSEGTGWEYEQYF.

This chain links TRBV5-1 with TRBJ1-1, with D perhaps TRBD1 (5 bases). The CDR3 is 15 residues long. Deletions cut 4 bases from V and 4 bases from J, with 17 bases between. Germline V lookup: CDR1 SGHRS, CDR2 YFSETQ. The CDR3 nucleotides read TGCGCCAGCAGCCCGAGAGCCGACCAGGGCACTGAAGCTTTCTTT. As protein: CASSPRADQGTEAFF.

The V and J genes are TRBV18 and TRBJ2-5; TRBD2 might be the D (5 bases). Germline V CDR1 and CDR2: KGHSH, LQKENI. This CDR3 spans 15 amino acids. Trimming removed 2 bases at V and 2 bases at J, with 12 bases between. The CDR3 DNA reads as TGTGCCAGCTCACCATACGTAGCGAAACAAGAGACCCAGTACTTC. Translating gives CASSPYVAKQETQYF.

This clone was detected once. The rearrangement joins TRBV27 to TRBJ2-1, with 10 positions matching TRBD2. CDR1 and CDR2 (germline): MNHEY, SMNVEV (reference sequence). V was pared by 4 bases and J by 2 bases, with 11 bases of the junction left unmatched. The CDR3 has 18 residues. Written as DNA, the CDR3 is TGTGCCAGCAGTTGGAAAGCGGGAGGGGGCCTTGCCTACAATGAGCAGTTCTTC. Encoded protein: CASSWKAGGGLAYNEQFF.

The V and J genes are TRBV5-4 and TRBJ2-2; 7 nucleotides line up with TRBD1. J gave up 2 bases and V 2 bases, and 3 bases lay outside the gene matches. The CDR3 loop spans 15 amino acids. Germline loops: CDR1 SGHNT, CDR2 YYREEE (reference sequence). The CDR3 DNA reads TGTGCCAGCAGCTTTACAGGGGACAACACCGGGGAGCTGTTTTTT. Translating it yields CASSFTGDNTGELFF.

The J gene is TRBJ2-1, the V gene TRBV7-8; 9 bases are shared with TRBD1. CDR1 SGHVS and CDR2 FQNEAQ come from the germline V gene. The CDR3 contains 15 residues. V shed 1 base and J 7 bases; nucleotides not matched to a gene: 5. The CDR3 DNA reads as TGTGCCAGCAGCTTAGTGGGACAGGGTACGAATGAGCAGTTCTTC. Translation: CASSLVGQGTNEQFF.

There are a few counts of this clone. J is TRBJ1-3 and V is TRBV6-2 or TRBV6-3, with D uncertain. CDR1 MNHEY and CDR2 SVGEGT come from the germline V gene. CDR3 size: 16 residues. Trimming pared 2 bases from V and 4 bases from J, leaving 15 bases between. This CDR3 reads CASSYLFAEGGNTIYF. CDR3 nucleotides: TGTGCCAGCAGTTACCTATTCGCGGAGGGAGGAAACACCATATATTTT.

The rearrangement uses TRBV7-2 and TRBJ2-7; 7 bases align to TRBD2. Germline assignment: CDR1 SGHTA and CDR2 FQGNSA. With V trimmed by 2 bases and J by 4 bases, 8 bases remained unmatched. The CDR3 has 15 amino acids. The CDR3 DNA follows: TGTGCCAGCAGCTTAAGGCGGGGGTATGGGTACGAGCAGTACTTC. This sequence encodes CASSLRRGYGYEQYF.

DNA for the CDR3: TGTGCCAGCAGTTACGGCGGGGGGGCCGTCGAGCAGTACTTC. Translation gives CASSYGGGAVEQYF. The chain carries TRBV6-5 and TRBJ2-7; TRBD2 matches at 9 bases. The CDR3 has 14 residues. Germline trimming cut 2 bases from V and 6 bases from J; bases unmatched to any gene: 5. The germline CDR1 and CDR2 sequences are MNHEY and SVGAGI.

CDR3 nucleotides: TGTGCCAGCAGTTCCCTCCACAATGAGCAGTTCTTC. Its translation is CASSSLHNEQFF. This chain uses TRBV28 with TRBJ2-1, with D uncertain. Germline V CDR1 and CDR2: MDHEN, SYDVKM. The CDR3 has 12 residues. Trimming took off 4 bases at V and 5 bases at J, with 6 bases between the two ends.

This rearrangement joins TRBV3-1 (or the pseudogene TRBV3-2) to TRBJ2-2, with D perhaps matching TRBD2 (6 bases). Deletions cut 0 bases from V and 3 bases from J, with 11 bases between. The CDR3 sequence is 16 residues long. Germline V lookup: CDR1 LGHDT, CDR2 YNNKEL (reference sequence). The CDR3 loop is CASSQDVGTYTGELFF. The CDR3 coding sequence is TGTGCCAGCAGCCAAGATGTAGGGACTTACACCGGGGAGCTGTTTTTT.

The chain has TRBV27 and TRBJ1-1; D possibly corresponds to TRBD1 (5 bases). The ends were cut back, 5 bases at V and 0 bases at J, with 10 bases in the middle. Germline V gene data show CDR1 as MNHEY and CDR2 as SMNVEV (reference sequence). The CDR3 has 14 residues. This chain's CDR3 is CASSPLTVNTEAFF. Here the CDR3 DNA reads TGTGCCAGCAGTCCTTTGACAGTGAACACTGAAGCTTTCTTT.

The chain joins TRBV25-1 to TRBJ1-1; D gene uncertain. Germline V lookup: CDR1 MGHDK, CDR2 SYGVNS. The CDR3 is 11 amino acids. V was pared by 6 bases and J by 7 bases, with 9 bases between. The CDR3 is CASSVGSEAFF. The DNA for the CDR3 is TGTGCCAGCAGCGTTGGTAGTGAAGCTTTCTTT.

The chain combines TRBV29-1 with TRBJ1-4; D possibly corresponds to TRBD1 (6 bases). The V gene's germline CDR1 is SQVTM and CDR2 ANQGSEA. The germline V and J ends were trimmed by 3 bases and 7 bases, with 9 bases remaining between them. This CDR3 comprises 12 residues. The chain's CDR3 is CSVDRGGEKLFF. The CDR3 DNA follows: TGCAGCGTTGATAGGGGGGGTGAAAAACTGTTTTTT. Full variable domain (missing parts from reference TRBV29-1 and TRBJ1-4): SAVISQKPSRDICQRGTSLTIQCQVDSQVTMMFWYRQQPGQSLTLIATANQGSEATYESGFVIDKFPISRPNLTFSTLTVSNMSPEDSSIYLCSVDRGGEKLFFGSGTQLSVL.

The chain uses TRBV27 and TRBJ1-5, with a weak D call TRBD1 (6 bases). V dropped 5 bases and J dropped 4 bases, with 15 bases sitting between them. Germline V CDR1 and CDR2: MNHEY, SMNVEV (reference sequence). This CDR3 has 15 amino acids. CDR3 sequence: CASSPSRGTNQPQHF. CDR3 DNA sequence: TGTGCCAGCAGTCCCAGCAGGGGAACGAATCAGCCCCAGCATTTT.

This clone was recorded a few times. The chain combines TRBV9 with TRBJ2-3, with 7 bases lining up with TRBD1. Germline lookup yields CDR1 SGDLS and CDR2 YYNGEE. The junction had 5 bases not matched to a gene; V was cut back by 0 bases and J by 4 bases. The CDR3 contains 15 residues. The CDR3 coding sequence is TGTGCCAGCAGCGTAGTGGGACAGCACTCAGATACGCAGTATTTT. This sequence encodes CASSVVGQHSDTQYF.

This chain links TRBV27 with TRBJ2-7; D is possibly TRBD2 (5 bases). The length of the CDR3 is 11 residues. V lost 5 bases and J 7 bases, leaving 9 bases between the germline ends. Germline loops: CDR1 MNHEY, CDR2 SMNVEV (reference sequence). For the CDR3, the DNA is TGTGCCAGCAGTCAACCGGGAGAGCAGTACTTC. It codes for CASSQPGEQYF.

The genes are TRBV5-1 and TRBJ2-7, with D possibly being TRBD1 (6 bases). This CDR3 is 12 amino acids long. Trimming removed 0 bases at V and 6 bases at J, with 7 bases between. CDR1 is SGHRS, CDR2 YFSETQ, per germline. The CDR3 reads CASSLDRAEQYF. The CDR3 nucleotides read TGCGCCAGCAGCTTGGACAGGGCCGAGCAGTACTTC.

The gene calls are TRBV20-1 and TRBJ1-1, with D perhaps TRBD1 (5 bases). V lost 6 bases and J 4 bases, leaving 9 bases between the germline ends. Germline V gives CDR1 DFQATT, CDR2 SNEGSKA (reference sequence). This CDR3 region has 11 residues. CDR3: CSAGEGTEAFF. CDR3 coding DNA: TGCAGTGCGGGGGAGGGCACTGAAGCTTTCTTT.

This clone has a handful of counts. The chain recombines TRBV4-1 with TRBJ1-1; no firm D call. The CDR3 has 17 amino acids. The V gene's germline CDR1 is MGHRA and CDR2 YSYEKL. Trimming removed 4 bases at V and 6 bases at J, with 24 bases between. The CDR3 nucleotides read TGCGCCAGCAGCCCAAACCCCTCAGGTCTCCTGCGGGCTGAAGCTTTCTTT. It encodes CASSPNPSGLLRAEAFF.

The V and J genes are TRBV18 and TRBJ2-1; 8 positions agree with TRBD1. CDR3 size: 19 residues. V trimming: 6 bases; J trimming: 1 base; junction bases outside the gene matches: 17. Germline V gene data show CDR1 as KGHSH and CDR2 as LQKENI. The CDR3 loop is CASSPPRDRGHESYNEQFF. For the CDR3, the DNA is TGTGCCAGCTCCCCCCCCCGAGACAGGGGTCACGAATCCTACAATGAGCAGTTCTTC.

The chain uses TRBV2 and TRBJ1-5; the D gene is possibly TRBD1 (5 bases). The CDR3 sequence is 15 residues long. From germline, CDR1 is SNHLY and CDR2 FYNNEI. Trimming removed 6 bases at V and 0 bases at J, with 12 bases between. The CDR3 DNA reads TGTGCCAGCAGCAGACAGTTATCTAGCAATCAGCCCCAGCATTTT. Its translation is CASSRQLSSNQPQHF.

The V call is TRBV5-1, the J call TRBJ2-5; maybe TRBD2 (6 bases). This CDR3 is 14 amino acids long. Trimming removed 0 bases at V and 5 bases at J, with 11 bases between. Germline V lookup: CDR1 SGHRS, CDR2 YFSETQ. The CDR3 is CASSLGGELETQYF. DNA of the CDR3: TGCGCCAGCAGCTTGGGCGGGGAGCTGGAGACCCAGTACTTC.

Regarding this clone: This specimen includes other DNA sequences encoding the same CDR3. The chain is built from TRBV5-1 and TRBJ1-3, with 8 positions matching TRBD1. The germline CDR1 and CDR2 sequences are SGHRS and YFSETQ. J gave up 4 bases and V 0 bases, and 6 bases lay outside the gene matches. The CDR3 length is 16 residues. CDR3 DNA sequence: TGCGCCAGCAGCTTGGATCCAGGGGGCTCAGGAAACACCATATATTTT. Translating it yields CASSLDPGGSGNTIYF. Filled out from reference TRBV5-1 and TRBJ1-3, the complete variable domain reads KAGVTQTPRYLIKTRGQQVTLSCSPISGHRSVSWYQQTPGQGLQFLFEYFSETQRNKGNFPGRFSGRQFSNSRSEMNVSTLELGDSALYLCASSLDPGGSGNTIYFGEGSWLTVV.

V and J are TRBV6-6 and TRBJ2-3, with TRBD2 matching over 10 bases. The CDR3 totals 16 residues. J was trimmed by 4 bases and V by 5 bases; bases with no gene match: 9. Germline V gene data show CDR1 as MNHNY and CDR2 as SVGAGI (reference sequence). Here the CDR3 DNA reads TGTGCCAGCAGTCGCAGGGGGACTAGCGAGGCAGATACGCAGTATTTT. It specifies CASSRRGTSEADTQYF.